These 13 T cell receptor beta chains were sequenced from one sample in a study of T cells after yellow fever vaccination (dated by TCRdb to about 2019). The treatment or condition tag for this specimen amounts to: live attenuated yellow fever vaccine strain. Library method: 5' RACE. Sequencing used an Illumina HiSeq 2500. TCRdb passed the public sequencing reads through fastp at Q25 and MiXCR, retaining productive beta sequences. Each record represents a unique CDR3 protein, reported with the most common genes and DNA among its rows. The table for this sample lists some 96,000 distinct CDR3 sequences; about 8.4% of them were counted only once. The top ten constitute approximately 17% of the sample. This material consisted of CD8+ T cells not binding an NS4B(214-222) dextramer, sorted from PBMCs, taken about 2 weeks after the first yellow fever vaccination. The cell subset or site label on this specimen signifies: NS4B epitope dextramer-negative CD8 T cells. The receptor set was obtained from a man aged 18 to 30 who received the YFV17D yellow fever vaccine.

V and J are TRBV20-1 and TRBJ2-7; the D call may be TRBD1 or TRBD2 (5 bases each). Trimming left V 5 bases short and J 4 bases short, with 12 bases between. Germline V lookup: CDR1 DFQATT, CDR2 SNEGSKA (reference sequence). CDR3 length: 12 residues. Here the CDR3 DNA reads TGCAGTGCTCGGAGAGAGGGGTACGAGCAGTACGTC. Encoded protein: CSARREGYEQYV.

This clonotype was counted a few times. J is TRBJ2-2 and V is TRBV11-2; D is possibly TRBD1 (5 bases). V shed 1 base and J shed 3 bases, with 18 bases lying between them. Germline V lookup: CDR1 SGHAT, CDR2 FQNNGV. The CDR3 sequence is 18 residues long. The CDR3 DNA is TGTGCCAGCAGCTTAGGTCTAAGGGGCCAGGAGTACACCGGGGAGCTGTTTTTT. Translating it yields CASSLGLRGQEYTGELFF.

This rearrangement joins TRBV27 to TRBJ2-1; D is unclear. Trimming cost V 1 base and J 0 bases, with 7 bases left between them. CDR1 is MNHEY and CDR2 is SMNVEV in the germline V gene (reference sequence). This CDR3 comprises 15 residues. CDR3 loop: CASSLFSISYNEQFF. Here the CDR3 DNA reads TGTGCCAGCAGTTTATTCTCCATCTCCTACAATGAGCAGTTCTTC.

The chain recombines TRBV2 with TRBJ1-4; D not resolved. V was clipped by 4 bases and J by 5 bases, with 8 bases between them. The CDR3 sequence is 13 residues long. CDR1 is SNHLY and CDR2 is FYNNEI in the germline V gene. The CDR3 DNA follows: TGTGCCAGCAGTGTTACGGTAAATGAAAAACTGTTTTTT. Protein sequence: CASSVTVNEKLFF.

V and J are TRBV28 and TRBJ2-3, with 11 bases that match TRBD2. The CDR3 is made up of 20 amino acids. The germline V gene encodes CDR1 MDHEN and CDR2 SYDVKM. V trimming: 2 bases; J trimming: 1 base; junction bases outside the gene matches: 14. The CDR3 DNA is TGTGCCAGCAGTTTACTGTCTAGCGGGGGGACCTTCCTCCGCACAGATACGCAGTATTTT. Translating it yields CASSLLSSGGTFLRTDTQYF. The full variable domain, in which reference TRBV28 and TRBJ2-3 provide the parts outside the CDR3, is DVKVTQSSRYLVKRTGEKVFLECVQDMDHENMFWYRQDPGLGLRLIYFSYDVKMKEKGDIPEGYSVSREKKERFSLILESASTNQTSMYLCASSLLSSGGTFLRTDTQYFGPGTRLTVL.

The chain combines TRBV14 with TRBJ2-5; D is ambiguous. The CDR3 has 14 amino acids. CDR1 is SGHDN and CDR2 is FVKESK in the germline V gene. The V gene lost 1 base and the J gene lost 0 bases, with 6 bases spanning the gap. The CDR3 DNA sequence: TGTGCCAGCAGCCAAGGGCGGTACCAAGAGACCCAGTACTTC. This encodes CASSQGRYQETQYF.

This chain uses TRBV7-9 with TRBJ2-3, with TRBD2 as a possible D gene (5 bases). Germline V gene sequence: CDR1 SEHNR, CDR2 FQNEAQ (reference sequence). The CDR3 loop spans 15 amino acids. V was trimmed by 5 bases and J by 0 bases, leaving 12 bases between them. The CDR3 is CASSPGIGSTDTQYF. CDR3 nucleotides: TGTGCCAGCAGCCCCGGGATCGGCAGCACAGATACGCAGTATTTT.

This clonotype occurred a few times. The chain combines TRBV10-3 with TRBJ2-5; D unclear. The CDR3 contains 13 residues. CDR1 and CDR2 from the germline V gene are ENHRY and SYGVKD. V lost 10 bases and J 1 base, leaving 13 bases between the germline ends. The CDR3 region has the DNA TGTGCCAACGCAGCTATGCCCCAAGAGACCCAGTACTTC. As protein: CANAAMPQETQYF.

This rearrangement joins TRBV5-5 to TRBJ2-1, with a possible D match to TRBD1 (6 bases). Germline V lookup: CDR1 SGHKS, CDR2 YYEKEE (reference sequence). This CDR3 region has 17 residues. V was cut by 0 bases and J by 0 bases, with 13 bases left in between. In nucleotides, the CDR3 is TGTGCCAGCAGCTTGGCCGACAGGTTGAGCTCCTACAATGAGCAGTTCTTC. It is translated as CASSLADRLSSYNEQFF.

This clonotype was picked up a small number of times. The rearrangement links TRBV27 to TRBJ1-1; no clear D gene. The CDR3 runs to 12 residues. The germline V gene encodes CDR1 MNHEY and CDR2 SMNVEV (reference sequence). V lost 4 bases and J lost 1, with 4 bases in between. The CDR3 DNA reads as TGTGCCAGCAGTTCGAAGAACACTGAAGCTTTCTTT. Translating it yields CASSSKNTEAFF.

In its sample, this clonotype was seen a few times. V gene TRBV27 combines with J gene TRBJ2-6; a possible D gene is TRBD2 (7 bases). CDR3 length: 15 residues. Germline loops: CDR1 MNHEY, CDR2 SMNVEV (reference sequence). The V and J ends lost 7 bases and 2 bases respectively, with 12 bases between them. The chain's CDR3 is CASTMGGPGANVLTF. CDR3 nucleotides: TGTGCCAGCACGATGGGGGGGCCTGGGGCCAACGTCCTGACTTTC.

The CDR3 here is CATSDRDTVDQPQHF. The CDR3 region has the DNA TGTGCCACCAGTGACAGGGACACAGTGGATCAGCCCCAGCATTTT. The chain couples TRBV24-1 to TRBJ1-5; D possibly corresponds to TRBD1 (6 bases). The CDR3 covers 15 residues. V was trimmed by 4 bases and J by 5 bases, leaving 14 bases between them. Per the germline V gene, CDR1 is KGHDR and CDR2 is SFDVKD.

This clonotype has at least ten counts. In nucleotides, the CDR3 is TGTGCCAGCAGCGCTGGGGATTCCTACGAGCAGTACTTC. Its protein is CASSAGDSYEQYF. The J gene is TRBJ2-7, the V gene TRBV9; D call uncertain. The CDR3 has 13 residues. V lost 3 bases and J 1 base, leaving 8 bases between the germline ends. Germline V gene sequence: CDR1 SGDLS, CDR2 YYNGEE.